The 17 T cell receptor beta chains given below trace back to one sample, sequenced in a study of T cell changes during pregnancy in multiple sclerosis (dated by TCRdb to between 2018 and 2020). Library method: the immunoSEQ multiplex PCR assay. Drawn from immuneACCESS, this table holds only the in-frame rearrangements with V and J called that TCRdb kept. Clones are partly lost; checked studies trace under half to an unresolved V gene and leave the rest unexplained. This sample has some 60,000 clones in its table, and 80% to 90% of those were observed once. Clones ranked in the top ten supply around 0.4% of the sample. The sequences come from CD4+ T cells from peripheral blood mononuclear cells, collected in the third trimester of pregnancy. These receptors came from a female donor with multiple sclerosis, enrolled in a pregnancy study.

The gene calls are TRBV2 and TRBJ1-1; D is uncertain. The CDR3 covers 13 residues. Trimming stripped 2 bases from V and 6 bases from J, with 10 bases between. The germline V gene has CDR1 SNHLY and CDR2 FYNNEI. CDR3 coding DNA: TGTGCCAGCAGTGAAAGGCGGGAAGCTGAAGCTTTCTTT. Its protein is CASSERREAEAFF.

The V gene is TRBV19, the J gene TRBJ2-3, with 9 bases that match TRBD1. Germline V gives CDR1 LNHDA, CDR2 SQIVND (reference sequence). This CDR3 is built from 14 residues. The junction had 4 bases not matched to a gene; V was cut back by 5 bases and J by 4 bases. The CDR3 nucleotides read TGTGCCAGTAGTCGGACAGGGGAGGCAGATACGCAGTATTTT. It encodes CASSRTGEADTQYF.

J is TRBJ1-2 and V is TRBV7-2; the match to TRBD1 covers 8 bases. Trimming cost V 5 bases and J 2 bases; bases outside gene matches: 7. The CDR3 covers 15 residues. Germline assignment: CDR1 SGHTA and CDR2 FQGNSA. CDR3 in amino acids: CASSPQGASNYGYTF. The CDR3, as DNA: TGTGCCAGCAGCCCCCAGGGGGCCTCGAACTATGGCTACACCTTC.

The genes are TRBV11-3 and TRBJ2-1, with 9 nucleotides matching TRBD2. The germline V gene has CDR1 SGHNT and CDR2 YENEEA. V lost 5 bases, J lost 10 bases, and 9 bases stayed unmatched. There are 14 residues in the CDR3. CDR3 protein: CASSETGTSLEQFF. In DNA, the CDR3 is TGTGCCAGCAGCGAGACCGGGACTAGCCTAGAGCAGTTCTTC. Full variable domain (remainder filled in from reference TRBV11-3 and TRBJ2-1): EAGVVQSPRYKIIEKKQPVAFWCNPISGHNTLYWYLQNLGQGPELLIRYENEEAVDDSQLPKDRFSAERLKGVDSTLKIQPAELGDSAVYLCASSETGTSLEQFFGPGTRLTVL.

This clone is a singleton in its sample. This chain uses TRBV11-2 with TRBJ2-2; the D gene is possibly TRBD1 (6 bases). The CDR3 runs 15 residues. Germline V lookup: CDR1 SGHAT, CDR2 FQNNGV. V was pared by 6 bases and J by 4 bases, with 15 bases between. CDR3 DNA: TGTGCCAGCAGTACCGGAACAGGGCCCACCGGGGAGCTGTTTTTT. Residues: CASSTGTGPTGELFF.

The chain uses TRBV6-1 and TRBJ2-7, with D perhaps TRBD1 (6 bases). This CDR3 is 17 amino acids long. Trimming cost V 4 bases and J 3 bases, with 22 bases left between them. Germline values: CDR1 MNHNS, CDR2 SASEGT. The CDR3 nucleotides read TGTGCCAGCAGTGCCCTCCTCCTTGGAAGGGGGAGCTACGAGCAGTACTTC. This codes for CASSALLLGRGSYEQYF.

This rearrangement joins TRBV6-5 to TRBJ1-4; possibly TRBD1 for D (6 bases). Trimming shortened V by 6 bases and J by 2 bases, and 10 bases separated the two germline ends. This CDR3 region has 14 residues. Per the germline V gene, CDR1 is MNHEY and CDR2 is SVGAGI. In nucleotides, the CDR3 is TGTGCCAGCAGAAGGGGGTGGACTAATGAAAAACTGTTTTTT. As protein: CASRRGWTNEKLFF.

The J gene is TRBJ1-2, the V gene TRBV6-1; D might be TRBD1 (6 bases). The V and J ends lost 1 base and 4 bases respectively, with 10 bases between them. Looked up from germline, CDR1 is MNHNS and CDR2 is SASEGT. The CDR3 consists of 14 residues. The CDR3 coding sequence is TGTGCCAGCAGTGAAGGTGGGGGGGCCTATGGCTACACCTTC. It is translated as CASSEGGGAYGYTF.

As DNA, the CDR3 is TGTGCCAGCGGAAACTCCTACAATGAGCAGTTCTTC. This sequence encodes CASGNSYNEQFF. The chain couples TRBV10-3 to TRBJ2-1; no firm D call. The germline V gene has CDR1 ENHRY and CDR2 SYGVKD. Trimming took off 10 bases at V and 0 bases at J, with 7 bases between the two ends. There are 12 residues in the CDR3.

This clone was found a few times. This sequence joins TRBV5-6 and TRBJ2-3, with 9 nucleotides matching TRBD1. Trimming at V came to 2 bases and at J to 6 bases, leaving 7 bases not matched to a gene. CDR1 and CDR2 (germline): SGHDT, YYEEEE. CDR3 length equals 15 residues. The CDR3 spells CASSFPGQGSDTQYF. In nucleotides, the CDR3 is TGTGCCAGCAGCTTCCCGGGACAGGGTAGTGATACGCAGTATTTT. The full variable domain, rest sourced from reference TRBV5-6 and TRBJ2-3, is DAGVTQSPTHLIKTRGQQVTLRCSPKSGHDTVSWYQQALGQGPQFIFQYYEEEERQRGNFPDRFSGHQFPNYSSELNVNALLLGDSALYLCASSFPGQGSDTQYFGPGTRLTVL.

This clone was picked up a small number of times. The chain employs TRBV7-2 and TRBJ1-5, with a weak D call TRBD1 (6 bases). This CDR3 is 13 amino acids long. Trimming shortened V by 4 bases and J by 2 bases, and 6 bases separated the two germline ends. Germline V gives CDR1 SGHTA, CDR2 FQGNSA. The chain's CDR3 is CASSYRGNQPQHF. DNA for the CDR3: TGTGCCAGCAGCTACAGGGGCAATCAGCCCCAGCATTTT.

V gene TRBV12-5 combines with J gene TRBJ1-5; 7 nucleotides line up with TRBD1. Germline CDR1 reads LGHNT; CDR2 reads FRNRAP. The CDR3 loop spans 16 amino acids. V lost 3 bases to trimming and J lost 1 base; unmatched junction nucleotides: 6. The CDR3 coding sequence is TGTGCTAGTGGTTTCACAGGGGTAGAGAGCAATCAGCCCCAGCATTTT. Protein: CASGFTGVESNQPQHF.

The rearrangement links TRBV2 to TRBJ1-1, with 8 bases matching TRBD1. V dropped 5 bases and J dropped 10; count of bases not matched to a gene: 12. The CDR3 covers 14 residues. Germline V lookup: CDR1 SNHLY, CDR2 FYNNEI. The CDR3: CASSRDNTGGRAFF. The CDR3 region has the DNA TGTGCCAGCAGTCGCGACAATACAGGGGGAAGAGCTTTCTTT. The variable domain in full, completed from reference TRBV2 and TRBJ1-1, reads EPEVTQTPSHQVTQMGQEVILRCVPISNHLYFYWYRQILGQKVEFLVSFYNNEISEKSEIFDDQFSVERPDGSNFTLKIRSTKLEDSAMYFCASSRDNTGGRAFFGQGTRLTVV.

The chain has TRBV7-6 and TRBJ1-2; TRBD1 matches 10 bases. This CDR3 has 16 residues. Germline V gene data show CDR1 as SGHVS and CDR2 as FNYEAQ. V lost 3 bases, J lost 4 bases, and 8 bases stayed unmatched. CDR3 region: CASSLGQGIEGYGYTF. Here the CDR3 DNA reads TGTGCCAGCAGCTTGGGACAGGGGATAGAAGGCTATGGCTACACCTTC.

V gene TRBV18 combines with J gene TRBJ1-6; 8 bases are shared with TRBD1. The trim removed 1 base at V and 8 bases at J, leaving 4 bases unmatched. From germline, CDR1 is KGHSH and CDR2 LQKENI. The CDR3 contains 15 residues. The CDR3 DNA sequence: TGTGCCAGCTCACCACAGGGGACAGGAGATTCACCCCTCCACTTT. This translates into CASSPQGTGDSPLHF.

The chain couples TRBV28 to TRBJ1-6; a weak D match, TRBD1 (5 bases). Trimming took 10 bases from V and 0 from J, leaving 10 bases between them. The CDR3 totals 14 residues. Per the germline V gene, CDR1 is MDHEN and CDR2 is SYDVKM. This chain's CDR3 is CATRVSSYNSPLHF. CDR3 coding DNA: TGTGCCACCAGGGTTAGCTCCTATAATTCACCCCTCCACTTT.

The chain couples TRBV4-1 to TRBJ2-1, with 8 nucleotides matching TRBD1. The CDR3 contains 16 residues. V lost 6 bases and J lost 8; bases outside the gene matches: 15. Germline V gene sequence: CDR1 MGHRA, CDR2 YSYEKL. CDR3 sequence reads: CASREGWTGQDDEQFF. The CDR3 nucleotides are TGCGCCAGCAGGGAGGGGTGGACAGGGCAAGATGATGAGCAGTTCTTC.